Described below is a single T cell receptor beta chain sequence and its context. Deletions cut 6 bases from V and 2 bases from J, with 11 bases between. The CDR3 sequence is 14 residues long. Germline CDR1 SGHVS, CDR2 FNYEAQ. The data stem from a study of T-cell reconstitution after alpha-beta-depleted transplantation in children. This sample's TCRbeta library carried unique molecular identifier barcodes. TCRdb independently ran MiXCR on the PCR reads; one entry per CDR3 protein. The sample lists 500,000 or so distinct CDR3 sequences; approximately 32% were seen once. The chain uses TRBV7-6 and TRBJ2-1; D is uncertain. The clonotype was recovered from a human donor who donated a stem cell graft to a child with aplastic anemia. Here the sequenced sample was PBMCs from the stem cell graft donor, taken from the stem cell graft. CDR3 in DNA: TGTGCCAGCAGACCATTGGAAGCCTACAATGAGCAGTTCTTC. Translated, it gives CASRPLEAYNEQFF.